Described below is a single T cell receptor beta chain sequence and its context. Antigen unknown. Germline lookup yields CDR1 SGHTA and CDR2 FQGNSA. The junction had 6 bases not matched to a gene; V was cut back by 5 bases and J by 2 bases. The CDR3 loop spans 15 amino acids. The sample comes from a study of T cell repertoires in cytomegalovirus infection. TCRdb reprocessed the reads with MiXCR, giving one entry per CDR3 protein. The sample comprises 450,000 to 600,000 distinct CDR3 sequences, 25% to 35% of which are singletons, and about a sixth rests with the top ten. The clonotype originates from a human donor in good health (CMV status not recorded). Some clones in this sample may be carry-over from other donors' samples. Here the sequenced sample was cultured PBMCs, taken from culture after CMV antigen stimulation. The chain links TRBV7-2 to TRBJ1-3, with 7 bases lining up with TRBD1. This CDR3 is CASSTRQGAGNTIYF. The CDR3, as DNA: TGTGCCAGCAGCACACGACAGGGAGCTGGAAACACCATATATTTT.